Given below is one TCR beta chain in context. Its antigen is still unknown. The sample holds no much larger clone one base away, and base qualities are not on file. The data are from a study of OX40 agonist ivuxolimab in advanced cancers. Study-wide context: Ivuxolimab was a fully human IgG2 agonistic monoclonal antibody targeting the costimulatory receptor OX40 (CD134). Intravenous ivuxolimab was administered to patients every 2 weeks at six dose levels: 0.01, 0.1, 0.3, 1.5, 3 and 10 mg/kg. Of the roughly 50 dose-escalation patients, hepatocellular carcinoma was present in about 20, melanoma in about 15, renal cell carcinoma in 9 and head and neck cancer in 9. In the dose-escalation cohort, more than 75% of patients were male, and the mean age was about 55 years, with a range of roughly 20 to 80. Prior anti-PD-1, anti-PD-L1 or anti-CTLA-4 therapy was permitted, and checkpoint inhibitors had been received by roughly two fifths of dose-escalation patients. Partial responses occurred in three dose-escalation patients, of whom one had hepatocellular carcinoma and two had cutaneous melanoma. Peripheral TCRbeta sequencing aimed to test whether ivuxolimab altered TCR sequence diversity and caused clonal T-cell expansion. The monotherapy dose-escalation portion (N of about 57 patients) of the phase I ivuxolimab trial is reported in the paper.

What the study reported, not specific to this receptor: In partial responders in the 0.1-3.0 mg/kg groups, normalized peripheral clonal expansion was found to be among the lowest, especially among CD8+ T cells. Low levels of normalized T-cell clonal expansion were also seen in some patients who did not respond. The antigen specificity of the clonally expanded peripheral T cells was not determined. At doses of 0.1 to 3.0 mg/kg, clonal expansion of both CD4+ and CD8+ T cells in blood was seen between baseline and week 6. After ivuxolimab, CD8+ T cells had more expanded clones than CD4+ T cells on average.

Compared with germline, V lacks 6 bases and J lacks 1 base; bases without a gene match: 7. According to the germline V gene, CDR1 reads SNHLY and CDR2 reads FYNNEI. Its CDR3 holds 15 amino acids, cysteine through phenylalanine. Here the CDR3 DNA is all that survives: 45 bases in frame from base 1. Genomic DNA was extracted from sorted cells for sequencing of the TCRbeta CDR3 region. TCRbeta CDR3 regions were sequenced using the immunoSEQ Assay. The clones in this table, taken by TCRdb from immuneACCESS, are in-frame only. Not every clone is retained; where verified, under half of the shortfall comes from an unresolved V gene, and the cause of the rest is unknown. This sample holds approximately 52,000 clones; about 88% were observed only once. The ten top clones hold 7.5% to 10% of the sample. The trial excluded patients who had a history of autoimmune disease or were on systemic immunosuppression. Peripheral blood for TCR sequencing was drawn from every dose cohort at baseline, at cycle 4 day 1 and at cycle 7 day 1. Samples were obtained from an open-label, multicenter, first-in-human phase I dose-escalation trial of ivuxolimab. Adults with locally advanced or metastatic melanoma, renal cell carcinoma, hepatocellular carcinoma or head and neck squamous cell carcinoma were enrolled in the trial. CD4+ and CD8+ T cells were sorted separately from peripheral blood before TCR sequencing.

The material was CD4+ or CD8+ T cells sorted from blood, obtained in a trial of the OX40 agonist ivuxolimab. The chain is assembled from TRBV2 and TRBJ2-3; TRBD1 agrees with 7 junctional bases. This TCR derives from an adult with an advanced solid tumor such as melanoma, head and neck, liver or kidney cancer. CDR3 protein: CASSVRDSRTDTQYF. The DNA sequence is TGTGCCAGCAGCGTCCGGGACAGCCGCACAGATACGCAGTATTTT. Reference TRBV2 and TRBJ2-3 proteins supply the regions before and after the CDR3; the full variable domain is: EPEVTQTPSHQVTQMGQEVILRCVPISNHLYFYWYRQILGQKVEFLVSFYNNEISEKSEIFDDQFSVERPDGSNFTLKIRSTKLEDSAMYFCASSVRDSRTDTQYFGPGTRLTVL.